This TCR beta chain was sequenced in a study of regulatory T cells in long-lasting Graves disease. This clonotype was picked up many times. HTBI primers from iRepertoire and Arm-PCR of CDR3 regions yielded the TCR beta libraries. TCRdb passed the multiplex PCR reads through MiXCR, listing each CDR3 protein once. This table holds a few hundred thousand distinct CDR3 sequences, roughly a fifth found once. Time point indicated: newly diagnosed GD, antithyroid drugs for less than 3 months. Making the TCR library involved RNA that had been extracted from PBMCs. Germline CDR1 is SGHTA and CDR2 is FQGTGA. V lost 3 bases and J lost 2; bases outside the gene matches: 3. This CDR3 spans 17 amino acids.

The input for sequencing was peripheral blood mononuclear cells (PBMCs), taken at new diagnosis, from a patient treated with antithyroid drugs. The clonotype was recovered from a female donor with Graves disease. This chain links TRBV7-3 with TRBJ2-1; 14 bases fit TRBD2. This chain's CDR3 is CASSLTSGGATYNEQFF. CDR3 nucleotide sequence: TGTGCCAGCAGCTTGACTAGCGGGGGGGCTACCTACAATGAGCAGTTCTTC.